The next 23 T cell receptor beta chains were all read from a single sample in a study of T cell repertoires in cytomegalovirus infection. TCRdb ran MiXCR on the reads and lists one entry per CDR3 protein. The table shows 450,000 to 550,000 distinct CDR3 sequences, with 15% to 20% occurring only once. Sequencing input: CD8+ T cells from PBMCs. These TCRs come from a human donor in good health (CMV status not recorded). Some clones in this sample may be carry-over from other donors' samples.

This chain joins TRBV7-9 and TRBJ1-5; tentatively, D is TRBD1 (6 bases). The CDR3 is 16 amino acids. Trimming cost V 5 bases and J 4 bases, with 18 bases left between them. Germline V CDR1 and CDR2: SEHNR, FQNEAQ (reference sequence). CDR3 amino acids: CASSDTTGKANQPQHF. The CDR3 bases are TGTGCCAGCAGCGACACAACAGGGAAGGCTAATCAGCCCCAGCATTTT.

This clonotype has only a few counts. This chain joins TRBV15 and TRBJ2-7, with D possibly being TRBD1 or TRBD2 (5 bases each). Trimming took 1 base from V and 5 from J, leaving 12 bases between them. This CDR3 region has 14 residues. Germline loops: CDR1 LNHNV, CDR2 YYDKDF (reference sequence). Here the CDR3 reads CATSRGGTGNEQYF. As DNA, the CDR3 is TGTGCCACCAGCAGAGGAGGGACCGGGAACGAGCAGTACTTC.

In this sample, this clonotype turned up many times. This chain joins TRBV6-1 and TRBJ1-5, with D uncertain. The CDR3 sequence is 13 residues long. The ends were cut back, 2 bases at V and 5 bases at J, with 7 bases in the middle. Germline assignment: CDR1 MNHNS and CDR2 SASEGT. The CDR3 coding sequence is TGTGCCAGCAGTGAATCTGGTTATCAGCCCCAGCATTTT. Its protein product is CASSESGYQPQHF.

The chain couples TRBV5-1 to TRBJ2-1; tentatively, D is TRBD2 (6 bases). This CDR3 has 15 residues. Germline CDR1 SGHRS, CDR2 YFSETQ. V lost 3 bases to trimming and J lost 4 bases, with 14 bases between them. CDR3 nucleotides: TGCGCCAGCAGCTCCTCGGGCGGGGAATACAATGAGCAGTTCTTC. The encoded protein is CASSSSGGEYNEQFF.

In its sample, this clonotype was seen many times. The V and J genes are TRBV6-1 and TRBJ2-5; a weak D match, TRBD2 (5 bases). Between the trimmed V and J ends, which lost 2 bases and 5 bases, there was a span of 12 bases. This CDR3 has 14 amino acids. Per germline, CDR1 MNHNS and CDR2 SASEGT. The CDR3: CASSEIGRGETQYF. The CDR3, as DNA: TGTGCCAGCAGTGAAATCGGTCGAGGGGAGACCCAGTACTTC.

This clonotype turned up a few times. The V call is TRBV5-1, the J call TRBJ1-1; D not resolved. The V and J ends lost 4 bases and 0 bases respectively, with 16 bases between them. Germline V lookup: CDR1 SGHRS, CDR2 YFSETQ. This CDR3 has 16 amino acids. This CDR3 reads CASSPSIQLMNTEAFF. CDR3 nucleotides: TGCGCCAGCAGCCCTTCGATCCAGCTCATGAACACTGAAGCTTTCTTT.

The V gene is TRBV6-1, the J gene TRBJ2-4; no definite D call. Germline values: CDR1 MNHNS, CDR2 SASEGT. The germline V and J ends were trimmed by 3 bases and 0 bases, with 12 bases remaining between them. The length of the CDR3 is 16 residues. The CDR3 nucleotides are TGTGCCAGCAGTGATAATACGTATATAGCCAAAAACATTCAGTACTTC. It translates to CASSDNTYIAKNIQYF.

In nucleotides, the CDR3 is TGTGCCATCACTACCGAGGGACAGCCTAACTATGGCTACACCTTC. It encodes CAITTEGQPNYGYTF. J is TRBJ1-2 and V is TRBV10-3; 7 bases map to TRBD1. Germline V gene sequence: CDR1 ENHRY, CDR2 SYGVKD. The ends lost 7 bases at V and 0 bases at J; junction bases unmatched: 8. The CDR3 consists of 15 residues.

In its sample, this clonotype was seen many times. The V gene is TRBV7-8, the J gene TRBJ2-1; D not resolved. Trimming took 2 bases from V and 2 from J, leaving 7 bases between them. CDR1 is SGHVS and CDR2 is FQNEAQ in the germline V gene. The CDR3 spans 14 residues. The CDR3 loop reads CASSLKAPYNEQFF. CDR3 nucleotide sequence: TGTGCCAGCAGCTTAAAAGCGCCCTACAATGAGCAGTTCTTC.

A note on this clonotype: One base away lies a much larger clone, so this may be a sequencing read error. The chain couples TRBV23-1 to TRBJ1-4; 7 nucleotides line up with TRBD1. TRBV23-1 is classed as an ORF, of uncertain function. V shed 6 bases and J 7 bases; nucleotides not matched to a gene: 14. The CDR3 contains 16 residues. The DNA of the CDR3 is TGCGCCAGCAGGACAGGGAAGCCTTCCGTGGGTGAAAAACTGTTTTTT. The encoded protein is CASRTGKPSVGEKLFF.

This clonotype was detected ten times or more. The chain employs TRBV7-2 and TRBJ1-3; 7 bases map to TRBD1. The germline CDR1 and CDR2 sequences are SGHTA and FQGNSA. Trimming at V came to 5 bases and at J to 3 bases, leaving 10 bases not matched to a gene. This CDR3 comprises 16 residues. The CDR3 sequence: CASSPATGFGGNTIYF. CDR3 coding DNA: TGTGCCAGCAGCCCAGCGACAGGGTTTGGTGGAAACACCATATATTTT.

This clonotype was seen a handful of times. This chain uses TRBV25-1 with TRBJ2-7; possibly TRBD2 for D (5 bases). Germline assignment: CDR1 MGHDK and CDR2 SYGVNS. The CDR3 consists of 15 residues. Deletions cut 5 bases from V and 5 bases from J, with 19 bases between. The CDR3 sequence: CASSFTTTRGDEQYF. In DNA, the CDR3 is TGTGCCAGCAGTTTCACTACCACCCGGGGTGACGAGCAGTACTTC.

About this clonotype: Just one base apart from a much larger clone, this may be a read error. The chain combines TRBV18 with TRBJ1-5; no reliable D call. The V and J ends lost 6 bases and 6 bases respectively, with 9 bases between them. Germline V lookup: CDR1 KGHSH, CDR2 LQKENI. CDR3 length equals 12 residues. In DNA form, the CDR3 reads TGTGCCAGCTCCCAGACTGGTCAGCCCCAGCATTTT. Translating gives CASSQTGQPQHF. The full variable domain, with the rest looked up from reference TRBV18 and TRBJ1-5, is NAGVMQNPRHLVRRRGQEARLRCSPMKGHSHVYWYRQLPEEGLKFMVYLQKENIIDESGMPKERFSAEFPKEGPSILRIQQVVRGDSAAYFCASSQTGQPQHFGDGTRLSIL.

This clonotype was counted at least ten times. This chain joins TRBV27 and TRBJ2-5; 13 bases align to TRBD2. The germline V gene encodes CDR1 MNHEY and CDR2 SMNVEV (reference sequence). The junction had 11 bases not matched to a gene; V was cut back by 5 bases and J by 5 bases. The CDR3 covers 17 residues. CDR3 in amino acids: CASSMGLAGPQRETQYF. The DNA of the CDR3 is TGTGCCAGCAGTATGGGACTAGCGGGACCCCAAAGGGAGACCCAGTACTTC.

This clonotype appeared a single time. V usage is TRBV6-1 and J usage is TRBJ2-1, with 13 nucleotides matching TRBD2. The CDR3 is 16 amino acids. Germline loops: CDR1 MNHNS, CDR2 SASEGT. V lost 4 bases and J lost 7; bases outside the gene matches: 7. In DNA form, the CDR3 reads TGTGCCAGCAGTGGGAGCGGACTAGCGGGAGAAAATGAGCAGTTCTTC. Protein: CASSGSGLAGENEQFF.

This clonotype was observed at least ten times. The CDR3 region is CASRSTENTGELFF. The CDR3 coding sequence is TGTGCCAGCAGGTCGACAGAGAACACCGGGGAGCTGTTTTTT. The chain has TRBV7-9 and TRBJ2-2; the D gene is possibly TRBD1 (5 bases). Germline-derived CDR1 and CDR2 are SEHNR and FQNEAQ (reference sequence). This CDR3 contains 14 residues. With 6 bases removed from V and 1 base from J, the gap between germline ends came to 9 bases.

The chain joins TRBV2 to TRBJ2-2; TRBD2 matches at 10 bases. Germline CDR1 is SNHLY and CDR2 is FYNNEI. This CDR3 has 15 amino acids. Germline trimming cut 3 bases from V and 5 bases from J; bases unmatched to any gene: 3. DNA of the CDR3: TGTGCCAGCAGTGAGCTTAGCGGGAGGACCGGGGAGCTGTTTTTT. Amino acid sequence: CASSELSGRTGELFF.

This clonotype was counted many times. CDR3 nucleotides: TGTGCCAGCAGTGAAGTGGGGACAGATCTAATCAATCAGCCCCAGCATTTT. It yields the protein CASSEVGTDLINQPQHF. The chain recombines TRBV6-1 with TRBJ1-5; 7 bases fit TRBD1. This CDR3 has 17 residues. J was trimmed by 3 bases and V by 1 base; bases with no gene match: 9. Germline CDR1 reads MNHNS; CDR2 reads SASEGT.

The chain joins TRBV12-3 or TRBV12-4 to TRBJ2-1; 9 bases fit TRBD1. The trim removed 4 bases at V and 4 bases at J, leaving 5 bases unmatched. CDR3 length: 15 residues. The CDR3 here is CASSWSGTGYNEQFF. The CDR3 DNA is TGTGCCAGCAGTTGGTCCGGGACAGGGTACAATGAGCAGTTCTTC.

This clonotype has at least ten counts. The chain uses TRBV28 and TRBJ2-2, with a tentative D call TRBD2 (6 bases). Germline CDR1 and CDR2: MDHEN and SYDVKM. The CDR3 is made up of 15 amino acids. V was shortened by 8 bases and J by 3 bases, with 16 bases between the two germline ends. The CDR3 spells CASLGGAGYTGELFF. CDR3 bases: TGTGCCAGCTTGGGTGGCGCGGGGTACACCGGGGAGCTGTTTTTT.

The table lists this clonotype with many counts. The CDR3 coding sequence is TGTGCCAGTAGTCTCCGGACTAGCGGGGTCTACGAGCAGTACTTC. The encoded protein is CASSLRTSGVYEQYF. The chain joins TRBV19 to TRBJ2-7, with 12 nucleotides matching TRBD2. In germline, CDR1 is LNHDA, CDR2 SQIVND (reference sequence). V was pared by 5 bases and J by 3 bases, with 5 bases of the junction left unmatched. The CDR3 totals 15 residues.

This clonotype was observed at least ten times. The gene calls are TRBV12-3 or TRBV12-4 and TRBJ1-5; 10 nucleotides line up with TRBD1. Trimming at V came to 5 bases and at J to 6 bases, leaving 7 bases not matched to a gene. The CDR3 runs to 15 residues. The CDR3 nucleotides read TGTGCCAGCAGTACCCGGACAGGGGGGCGTCAGCCCCAGCATTTT. This codes for CASSTRTGGRQPQHF.

The CDR3 reads CASSPPGQVASSEKLFF. CDR3 DNA sequence: TGTGCCAGCAGTCCCCCGGGACAGGTCGCCTCTAGTGAAAAACTGTTTTTT. The chain links TRBV12-3 or TRBV12-4 to TRBJ1-4; 8 positions agree with TRBD1. Trimming removed 5 bases from V and 7 bases from J; junction bases left unmatched: 15. CDR3 length: 17 residues.